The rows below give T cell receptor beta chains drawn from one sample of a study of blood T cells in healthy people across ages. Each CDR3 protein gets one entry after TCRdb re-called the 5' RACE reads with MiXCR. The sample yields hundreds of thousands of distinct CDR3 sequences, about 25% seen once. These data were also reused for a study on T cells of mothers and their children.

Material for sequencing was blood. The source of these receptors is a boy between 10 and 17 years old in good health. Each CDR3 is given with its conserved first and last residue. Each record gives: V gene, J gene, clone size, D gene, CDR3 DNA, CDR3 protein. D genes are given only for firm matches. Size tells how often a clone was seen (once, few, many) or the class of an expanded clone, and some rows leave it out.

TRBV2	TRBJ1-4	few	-	TGTGCCAGCAGTTGGAGGTTTAATGAAAAACTGTTTTTT	CASSWRFNEKLFF
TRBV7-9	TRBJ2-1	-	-	TGTGCCAGCAGCTTAGGAGGGGGGGCAGGCAATGAGCAGTTCTTC	CASSLGGGAGNEQFF
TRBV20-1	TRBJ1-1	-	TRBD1	TGCAGTGCTCCGAGGACAGGACGGAACACTGAAGCTTTCTTT	CSAPRTGRNTEAFF
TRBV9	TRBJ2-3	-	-	TGTGCCAGCAGCATCCACAGCCAACCGGGCACAGATACGCAGTATTTT	CASSIHSQPGTDTQYF
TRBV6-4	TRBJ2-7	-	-	TGTGCCAGCAGTGACTCTCAGGGCTCCTACGAGCAGTACTTC	CASSDSQGSYEQYF
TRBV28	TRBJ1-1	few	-	TGTGCCAGCAGTTCGCCGGAGACACTCTTTTTGAACACTGAAGCTTTCTTT	CASSSPETLFLNTEAFF
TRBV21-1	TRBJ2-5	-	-	TGTGCCAGCAGCAAAGACCCAACACAGAAGAAGCAAGAGACCCAGTACTTC	CASSKDPTQKKQETQYF
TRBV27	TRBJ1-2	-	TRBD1	TGTGCCACCACGGGGTTGCCAGGGGGGAGTGGCTACACCTTC	CATTGLPGGSGYTF
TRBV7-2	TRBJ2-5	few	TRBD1	TGTGCCAGCAGCTTAGTAGGGGGCTGGGAGACCCAGTACTTC	CASSLVGGWETQYF
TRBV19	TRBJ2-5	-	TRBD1	TGTGCCAGTAGTCCGACTCGGACAGGGTATGTGACCCAGTACTTC	CASSPTRTGYVTQYF
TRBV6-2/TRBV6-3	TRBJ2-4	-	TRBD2	TGTGCCAGCAGTAGACTAGCGGGGGGAGCCAAAAATATTCAGTACTTC	CASSRLAGGAKNIQYF
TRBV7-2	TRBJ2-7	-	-	TGTGCCAGCAGCTTGGAGTTGACGGCCTACGAGCAGTACTTC	CASSLELTAYEQYF
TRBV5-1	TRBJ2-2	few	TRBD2	TGCGCCAGCAGCCGCGTGCCAATAGCGGGAGACAGCACCGGGGAGCTGTTTTTT	CASSRVPIAGDSTGELFF
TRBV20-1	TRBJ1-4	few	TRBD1	TGCAGTGCCTGGACGGACAGGGAAAAACTGTTTTTT	CSAWTDREKLFF
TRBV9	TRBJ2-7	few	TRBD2	TGTGCCAGCAGCGTATCCGGGACTAGCGGGGGGAGCTACGAGCAGTACTTC	CASSVSGTSGGSYEQYF
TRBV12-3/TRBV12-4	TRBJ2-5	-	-	TGTGCCAGCAGCCCGAACCAGGGACGGGAGACCCAGTACTTC	CASSPNQGRETQYF
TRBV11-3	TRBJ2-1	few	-	TGTGCCAGCAGCTCCCCCGGGGGCCTTGGCAATGAGCAGTTCTTC	CASSSPGGLGNEQFF
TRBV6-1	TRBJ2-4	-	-	TGTGCCAGCAGTCCACAGGGAGAAGCCAAAAACATTCAGTACTTC	CASSPQGEAKNIQYF
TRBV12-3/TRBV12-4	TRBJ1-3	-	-	TGTGCCAGCACCATAGCCGGGTCTGGAAACACCATATATTTT	CASTIAGSGNTIYF
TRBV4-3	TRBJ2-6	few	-	TGCGCCAGCAGCCAAGATCTAAACTCTGGGGCCAACGTCCTGACTTTC	CASSQDLNSGANVLTF
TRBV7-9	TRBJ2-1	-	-	TGTGCCAGCAGCTTTAAGGGTAGGGCAATCAAAACATCCTACAATGAGCAGTTCTTC	CASSFKGRAIKTSYNEQFF